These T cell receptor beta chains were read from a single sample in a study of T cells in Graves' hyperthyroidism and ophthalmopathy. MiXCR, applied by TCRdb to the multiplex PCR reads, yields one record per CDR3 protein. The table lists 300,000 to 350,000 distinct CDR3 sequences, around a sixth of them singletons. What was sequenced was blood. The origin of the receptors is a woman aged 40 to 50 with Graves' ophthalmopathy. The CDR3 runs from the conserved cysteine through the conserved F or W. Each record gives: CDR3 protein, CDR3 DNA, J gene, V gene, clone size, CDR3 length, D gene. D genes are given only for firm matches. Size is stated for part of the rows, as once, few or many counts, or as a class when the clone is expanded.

CAWSVVLAGAGELFF | TGTGCCTGGAGTGTCGTACTAGCGGGAGCCGGGGAGCTGTTTTTT | TRBJ2-2 | TRBV30 | . | 15 | TRBD2
CASSLAYRGPQETQYF | TGTGCCAGCAGTTTGGCTTATAGGGGGCCCCAAGAGACCCAGTACTTC | TRBJ2-5 | TRBV12-3/TRBV12-4 | . | 16 | TRBD1
CASSDRGDSQPQHF | TGTGCCAGCAGCGACAGGGGGGATAGCCAGCCCCAGCATTTT | TRBJ1-5 | TRBV6-1 | many | 14 | TRBD1
CASSFGMNYEQYF | TGTGCCAGCAGCTTCGGGATGAATTACGAGCAGTACTTC | TRBJ2-7 | TRBV7-2 | many | 13 | .
CASSEPLGEETQYF | TGTGCCAGCAGTGAACCCCTTGGGGAGGAGACCCAGTACTTC | TRBJ2-5 | TRBV28 | many | 14 | .
CAISDRDRGRNIQYF | TGTGCCATCAGTGACCGGGACAGGGGAAGAAACATTCAGTACTTC | TRBJ2-4 | TRBV10-3 | many | 15 | TRBD1
CASSPNTIAGELFF | TGTGCCAGCAGTCCAAACACAATTGCCGGGGAGCTGTTTTTT | TRBJ2-2 | TRBV12-3/TRBV12-4 | many | 14 | .
CASSQEGRVTEPQHF | TGCGCCAGCAGCCAGGAGGGAAGGGTAACGGAGCCCCAGCATTTT | TRBJ1-5 | TRBV4-1 | few | 15 | .
CATSRDGTGYGYTF | TGTGCCACCAGCAGAGATGGGACAGGGTATGGCTACACCTTC | TRBJ1-2 | TRBV15 | many | 14 | TRBD1
CASSPSPPGGGTGELFF | TGTGCCAGCTCACCAAGCCCTCCAGGGGGCGGCACCGGGGAGCTGTTTTTT | TRBJ2-2 | TRBV18 | . | 17 | TRBD1
CASGQNRAGDETQYF | TGTGCTAGTGGTCAGAACCGAGCGGGAGACGAGACCCAGTACTTC | TRBJ2-5 | TRBV12-5 | many | 15 | TRBD2
CASVYERPVLYGYTF | TGTGCCAGCGTTTATGAGAGACCGGTGCTATATGGCTACACCTTC | TRBJ1-2 | TRBV6-5 | many | 15 | .
CASSSNPLGTGIFYPYEQYF | TGTGCCAGCAGTTCCAACCCGTTGGGGACAGGGATTTTTTATCCCTACGAGCAGTACTTC | TRBJ2-7 | TRBV6-5 | many | 20 | TRBD1
CASTEGLAVEETQYF | TGTGCCAGCACCGAAGGACTAGCGGTAGAAGAGACCCAGTACTTC | TRBJ2-5 | TRBV12-3/TRBV12-4 | . | 15 | TRBD2
CASGGPDTEAFF | TGTGCAAGCGGGGGACCGGACACTGAAGCTTTCTTT | TRBJ1-1 | TRBV28 | many | 12 | .
CASSQDRYQETQYF | TGTGCCAGCAGCCAAGATAGGTACCAAGAGACCCAGTACTTC | TRBJ2-5 | TRBV3-1 | many | 14 | .
CASSQVEDEQYF | TGTGCCAGCAGCCAAGTCGAGGACGAGCAGTACTTC | TRBJ2-7 | TRBV3-1 | . | 12 | .
CSARANTGTYYGYTF | TGCAGTGCTAGAGCTAATACAGGGACATACTATGGCTACACCTTC | TRBJ1-2 | TRBV20-1 | many | 15 | .
CASSLAGWTQYF | TGCGCCAGCAGCTTGGCCGGATGGACCCAGTACTTC | TRBJ2-5 | TRBV5-1 | . | 12 | .
CASSLSARQGYHGYTF | TGCGCCAGCAGCTTATCCGCGAGACAGGGTTATCATGGCTACACCTTC | TRBJ1-2 | TRBV5-1 | many | 16 | TRBD1
CSASTRPYEQYF | TGCAGTGCGTCCACTCGTCCCTACGAGCAGTACTTC | TRBJ2-7 | TRBV20-1 | many | 12 | .
CASSPLTGQGPYEQYF | TGTGCCAGCAGTCCGCTTACGGGACAGGGTCCCTACGAGCAGTACTTC | TRBJ2-7 | TRBV27 | few | 16 | TRBD1
CSARGDRGTYEQYF | TGCAGTGCTAGAGGAGACAGGGGAACCTACGAGCAGTACTTC | TRBJ2-7 | TRBV20-1 | many | 14 | TRBD1
CASSLRSSTSNYGYTF | TGCGCCAGCAGCTTGCGTTCTTCCACCTCTAACTATGGCTACACCTTC | TRBJ1-2 | TRBV5-1 | many | 16 | .
CSAKQGKKETQYF | TGCAGTGCTAAGCAGGGGAAAAAAGAGACCCAGTACTTC | TRBJ2-5 | TRBV20-1 | many | 13 | .
CASSQETGKETQYF | TGCGCCAGCAGCCAAGAAACCGGGAAGGAGACCCAGTACTTC | TRBJ2-5 | TRBV4-3 | . | 14 | .